The T cell receptor beta chain described here comes from a study of early T cells in non-severe SARS-CoV-2 infection. Study as a whole: The study sequenced bulk RNA from unsorted whole blood, with chains unpaired. Findings and limits, study-wide: VDJdb-based annotation leaned toward anti-spike CD8 responses and missed private and CD4 specificities.

Many counts were recorded for this clonotype. Its antigen is not known. Trimming removed 3 bases at V and 11 bases at J, with 13 bases between. Germline V CDR1 and CDR2: ENHRY, SYGVKD. The CDR3 contains 13 residues. cDNA molecules, individually, were tagged with unique molecular identifiers. TCRdb re-called the 5' RACE reads through MiXCR, storing one row per CDR3 protein. The sample records around 80,000 distinct CDR3 sequences, around 13% being singletons. The chain combines TRBV10-3 with TRBJ1-4; no clear D. This sequence originates from an adult who was a healthcare worker with PCR-confirmed SARS-CoV-2 infection or an uninfected control (not recorded which). Sample: whole blood. The CDR3 region is CAISEYNGEKLFF. The CDR3 region has the DNA TGTGCCATCAGTGAATACAACGGGGAGAAACTGTTTTTT.